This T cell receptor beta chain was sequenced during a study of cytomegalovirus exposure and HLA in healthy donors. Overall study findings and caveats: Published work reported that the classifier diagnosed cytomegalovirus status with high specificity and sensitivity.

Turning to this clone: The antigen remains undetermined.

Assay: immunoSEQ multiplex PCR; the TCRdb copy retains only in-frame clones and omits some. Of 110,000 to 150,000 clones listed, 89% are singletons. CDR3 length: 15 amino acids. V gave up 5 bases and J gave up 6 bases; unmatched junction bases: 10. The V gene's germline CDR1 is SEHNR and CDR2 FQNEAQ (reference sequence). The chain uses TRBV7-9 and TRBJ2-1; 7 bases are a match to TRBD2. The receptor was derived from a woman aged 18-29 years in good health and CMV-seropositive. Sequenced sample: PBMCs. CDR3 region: CASSPSERGSNEQFF. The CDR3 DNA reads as TGTGCCAGCAGCCCCTCGGAGCGGGGAAGCAATGAGCAGTTCTTC.